The TCR beta chain described here comes from a study of shared clonotypes between healthy human individuals. Germline values: CDR1 SEHNR, CDR2 FQNEAQ (reference sequence). The CDR3 runs to 15 residues. The assay was carried out at the deep level. Produced via immunoSEQ multiplex PCR; TCRdb's table is partial and in-frame only. The sample carries about 2.3 million clones, over 85% recorded once. The chain has TRBV7-9 and TRBJ2-5; 9 nucleotides agree with TRBD1. The DNA end is more similar to TRBJ2-7, so the J call may be wrong. Sequencing used naive CD4+ T cells from PBMCs. Sample subset: CD45RA+ positively selected. This receptor was identified in a man between 18 and 29 years old in good health. Some clones in this sample may be carry-over from other donors' samples. In DNA, the CDR3 is TGTGCCAGCAGCTTAGGACAGGGGGTCTCCTACGAGCAGTACTTC. As protein: CASSLGQGVSYEQYF.